A selection of T cell receptor beta chains follows, all from one sample in a study of regulatory T cells in long-lasting Graves disease. TCRdb itself ran the multiplex PCR reads through MiXCR, one entry per CDR3 protein. The sample contains hundreds of thousands of distinct CDR3 sequences, approximately 16% of which appear only once. This same sample was also part of a study on T cells in Graves' hyperthyroidism and ophthalmopathy.

The material sequenced was peripheral blood mononuclear cells (PBMCs), taken at new diagnosis, from a patient treated with antithyroid drugs. The origin of the receptors is a woman aged 40 to 65 with Graves disease. Each CDR3 is given with its conserved first and last residue. D genes are given only for firm matches. The size entry is marked missing in some rows and otherwise reads once, few, many or a size class.

CDR3nt: TGCGCCAGCAGCCACAGCGGACAGGGGGGCAATGAGCAGTTCTTC
CDR3aa: CASSHSGQGGNEQFF
j_gene: TRBJ2-1
d_gene: TRBD1
v_gene: TRBV4-1
abundance: many

CDR3nt: TGCGCCAGCAGCTTGGCGCATCCAAACTATGGCTACACCTTC
CDR3aa: CASSLAHPNYGYTF
j_gene: TRBJ1-2
d_gene: NA
v_gene: TRBV5-1
abundance: NA

CDR3nt: TGCGCCAGCAGGGACTCGGGACTTACTGAGACCCAGTACTTC
CDR3aa: CASRDSGLTETQYF
j_gene: TRBJ2-5
d_gene: NA
v_gene: TRBV10-1
abundance: few

CDR3nt: TGTGCCAGCAGACGCAGGGTATATACCTACGAGCAGTACTTC
CDR3aa: CASRRRVYTYEQYF
j_gene: TRBJ2-7
d_gene: NA
v_gene: TRBV5-6
abundance: NA

CDR3nt: TGCGCCAGCAGCATTGACAGGGCGGGCACCGGGGAGCTGTTTTTT
CDR3aa: CASSIDRAGTGELFF
j_gene: TRBJ2-2
d_gene: TRBD1
v_gene: TRBV4-1
abundance: NA

CDR3nt: TGTGCCAGCAGCTTAGACCAGCAGCCCCAGCATTTT
CDR3aa: CASSLDQQPQHF
j_gene: TRBJ1-5
d_gene: NA
v_gene: TRBV7-9
abundance: few

CDR3nt: TGTGCCAGCAGCCTCCAGAGCTCTGGAAACACCATATATTTT
CDR3aa: CASSLQSSGNTIYF
j_gene: TRBJ1-3
d_gene: NA
v_gene: TRBV6-1
abundance: NA

CDR3nt: TGTGCCAGCAGCCCCCGGCAGAGCTCCTATAATTCACCCCTCCACTTT
CDR3aa: CASSPRQSSYNSPLHF
j_gene: TRBJ1-6
d_gene: NA
v_gene: TRBV7-8
abundance: many

CDR3nt: TGTGCCAGTACCATGGGGGACAGGGGGCGCGGCTCACCCCTCCACTTT
CDR3aa: CASTMGDRGRGSPLHF
j_gene: TRBJ1-6
d_gene: TRBD1
v_gene: TRBV19
abundance: NA

CDR3nt: TGTGCCTGGAGTTCGGGGCTAGCTAACTATGGCTACACCTTC
CDR3aa: CAWSSGLANYGYTF
j_gene: TRBJ1-2
d_gene: NA
v_gene: TRBV30
abundance: many

CDR3nt: TGCAGTGCTAGAGATCCCGGGGCTCCCTCCTACGAGCAGTACTTC
CDR3aa: CSARDPGAPSYEQYF
j_gene: TRBJ2-7
d_gene: NA
v_gene: TRBV20-1
abundance: NA

CDR3nt: TGTGCCAGCAGCCTTCGGGGGAATTCGCTCGGCAATGAGCAGTTCTTC
CDR3aa: CASSLRGNSLGNEQFF
j_gene: TRBJ2-1
d_gene: NA
v_gene: TRBV3-1
abundance: many

CDR3nt: TGTGCCAGCAGTGAAGGGCTAGCGGGGGGGCAGAATGAGCAGTTCTTC
CDR3aa: CASSEGLAGGQNEQFF
j_gene: TRBJ2-1
d_gene: TRBD2
v_gene: TRBV2
abundance: many

CDR3nt: TGTGCCAGCAGCCACGGACAGGGGAAGGGGGCCTACGAGCAGTACTTC
CDR3aa: CASSHGQGKGAYEQYF
j_gene: TRBJ2-7
d_gene: TRBD1
v_gene: TRBV5-1
abundance: once

CDR3nt: TGTGCCATCAGTGCCGGGACAAACACCGGGGAGCTGTTTTTT
CDR3aa: CAISAGTNTGELFF
j_gene: TRBJ2-2
d_gene: NA
v_gene: TRBV10-3
abundance: few

CDR3nt: TGTGCCAGCAGCTTAGGGGTGACGGGGGTCAACACCGGGGAGCTGTTTTTT
CDR3aa: CASSLGVTGVNTGELFF
j_gene: TRBJ2-2
d_gene: NA
v_gene: TRBV11-2
abundance: many

CDR3nt: TGTGCCAGCAGCGCGACCGCCTACAATGAGCAGTTCTTC
CDR3aa: CASSATAYNEQFF
j_gene: TRBJ2-1
d_gene: NA
v_gene: TRBV9
abundance: few

CDR3nt: TGTGCCAGCAGCTTGGGGACTAGCGGGGGGGCCAAAGATACGCAGTATTTT
CDR3aa: CASSLGTSGGAKDTQYF
j_gene: TRBJ2-3
d_gene: TRBD2
v_gene: TRBV7-9
abundance: few

CDR3nt: TGCAGTGCTGGGAACCGACTAGCTACTAGCACAGATACGCAGTATTTT
CDR3aa: CSAGNRLATSTDTQYF
j_gene: TRBJ2-3
d_gene: TRBD2
v_gene: TRBV20-1
abundance: many

CDR3nt: TGTGTTTCCTCCGACGCAAATTCACCCCTCCACTTT
CDR3aa: CVSSDANSPLHF
j_gene: TRBJ1-6
d_gene: NA
v_gene: TRBV6-1
abundance: few

CDR3nt: TGTGCCAGTACAATCAACACTGAAGCTTTCTTT
CDR3aa: CASTINTEAFF
j_gene: TRBJ1-1
d_gene: NA
v_gene: TRBV28
abundance: many

CDR3nt: TGTGCCAGCAGGACATCCCGACTCGCCCAAGGTCAGCCCCAGCATTTT
CDR3aa: CASRTSRLAQGQPQHF
j_gene: TRBJ1-5
d_gene: NA
v_gene: TRBV28
abundance: few